Shown below are 22 T cell receptor beta chains from a single sample sequenced in a study of blood T cell repertoires in COVID-19. Profiled with immunoSEQ multiplex PCR; TCRdb holds only in-frame clones, not every one. This sample has about 160,000 clones, with roughly 78% found just once. The sequenced sample was peripheral blood. The receptors shown here come from a woman aged 55-69 years with COVID-19, enrolled during active disease.

The gene calls are TRBV28 and TRBJ2-1, with TRBD1 matching over 8 bases. The V gene's germline CDR1 is MDHEN and CDR2 SYDVKM. V trimming: 6 bases; J trimming: 5 bases; junction bases outside the gene matches: 3. CDR3 length equals 13 residues. In DNA form, the CDR3 reads TGTGCCAGCAGGCAACAGGGGGACAATGAGCAGTTCTTC. Protein: CASRQQGDNEQFF. Full variable domain (rest looked up from reference TRBV28 and TRBJ2-1): DVKVTQSSRYLVKRTGEKVFLECVQDMDHENMFWYRQDPGLGLRLIYFSYDVKMKEKGDIPEGYSVSREKKERFSLILESASTNQTSMYLCASRQQGDNEQFFGPGTRLTVL.

This clone was counted a single time. The CDR3 DNA follows: TGCGCCAGCAGCTTGCTCGGACAGGGGGCGGTCGATGAGCAGTTCTTC. It encodes CASSLLGQGAVDEQFF. V and J are TRBV5-1 and TRBJ2-1, with 11 bases that match TRBD1. Germline V gene data show CDR1 as SGHRS and CDR2 as YFSETQ. V trimming: 1 base; J trimming: 8 bases; junction bases outside the gene matches: 8. The CDR3 spans 16 residues. The full variable domain, in which reference TRBV5-1 and TRBJ2-1 provide the parts outside the CDR3, is KAGVTQTPRYLIKTRGQQVTLSCSPISGHRSVSWYQQTPGQGLQFLFEYFSETQRNKGNFPGRFSGRQFSNSRSEMNVSTLELGDSALYLCASSLLGQGAVDEQFFGPGTRLTVL.

This clone was counted a few times. The rearrangement links TRBV19 to TRBJ1-2; D is uncertain. This CDR3 spans 13 amino acids. Germline V gives CDR1 LNHDA, CDR2 SQIVND (reference sequence). V lost 3 bases and J lost 11, with 16 bases in between. The CDR3 loop reads CASSMAQVREYTF. CDR3 bases: TGTGCCAGTAGTATGGCGCAGGTTAGAGAGTACACCTTC. The whole variable domain, remainder taken from reference TRBV19 and TRBJ1-2, is DGGITQSPKYLFRKEGQNVTLSCEQNLNHDAMYWYRQDPGQGLRLIYYSQIVNDFQKGDIAEGYSVSREKKESFPLTVTSAQKNPTAFYLCASSMAQVREYTFGSGTRLTVV.

J is TRBJ2-7 and V is TRBV6-5, with 10 bases fitting TRBD2. The CDR3 is 16 amino acids. CDR1 MNHEY and CDR2 SVGAGI come from the germline V gene. The J segment lost 4 bases and the V segment lost 2 bases, leaving 8 bases of the junction unmatched. This CDR3 is CASSYRGLAEIYEQYF. In nucleotides, the CDR3 is TGTGCCAGCAGTTACCGAGGACTAGCGGAGATATACGAGCAGTACTTC.

As to this clone: The junction departs from the called germline gene at one end, perhaps through a read error. The chain uses TRBV7-7 and TRBJ1-1, with D uncertain. The germline gives CDR1 SSHAT, CDR2 FNYEAQ (reference sequence). CDR3 length: 15 amino acids. This CDR3 reads CASSPWEGRNTEAFF. CDR3 DNA sequence: TGTGCTAGCAGCCCGTGGGAGGGAAGGAACACTGAAGCTTTCTTT.

The chain joins TRBV24-1 to TRBJ2-2; TRBD1 matches 8 bases. J was trimmed by 5 bases and V by 7 bases; bases with no gene match: 11. The CDR3 totals 16 residues. Germline V lookup: CDR1 KGHDR, CDR2 SFDVKD. CDR3 in DNA: TGTGCCACCAGAGCCGGGACAGGACTTAAAACCGGGGAGCTGTTTTTT. This codes for CATRAGTGLKTGELFF.

This chain connects TRBV5-8 to TRBJ2-3, with 8 bases fitting TRBD2. This CDR3 is built from 15 residues. The trim removed 1 base at V and 2 bases at J, leaving 3 bases unmatched. CDR1 is SGHTS, CDR2 YDEGEE, per germline. CDR3 amino acids: CASSLTGGDTDTQYF. CDR3 nucleotide sequence: TGTGCCAGCAGCTTGACGGGGGGGGACACAGATACGCAGTATTTT.

The chain is built from TRBV2 and TRBJ1-6; D possibly corresponds to TRBD1 (6 bases). The CDR3 has 13 residues. The ends were cut back, 6 bases at V and 10 bases at J, with 13 bases in the middle. Germline values: CDR1 SNHLY, CDR2 FYNNEI. The CDR3 protein is CASRGTIGSPLHF. The CDR3 DNA reads as TGTGCCAGCAGGGGGACAATTGGCTCACCCCTCCACTTT. Supplemented by reference TRBV2 and TRBJ1-6, the full variable domain reads EPEVTQTPSHQVTQMGQEVILRCVPISNHLYFYWYRQILGQKVEFLVSFYNNEISEKSEIFDDQFSVERPDGSNFTLKIRSTKLEDSAMYFCASRGTIGSPLHFGNGTRLTVT.

This chain links TRBV12-3 or TRBV12-4 with TRBJ2-7, with 7 nucleotides matching TRBD1. J lost 3 bases, V lost 7 bases, and 6 bases had no gene match. The CDR3 loop spans 13 amino acids. The CDR3 loop reads CASKLTGFYEQYV. The CDR3 DNA reads as TGTGCCAGCAAACTGACAGGGTTCTACGAGCAGTACGTC.

Only one count was recorded for this clone. The chain carries TRBV3-1 (or the pseudogene TRBV3-2) and TRBJ2-5; the match to TRBD2 covers 14 bases. CDR1 and CDR2 (germline): LGHDT, YNNKEL (reference sequence). After removal of 7 bases from V and 3 bases from J, the junction contained 16 bases not matched to a gene. The CDR3 is 19 amino acids. CDR3 sequence: CASTTRETSGRVLEETQYF. The CDR3 DNA is TGTGCCAGCACCACCCGAGAGACTAGCGGGAGGGTTTTAGAAGAGACCCAGTACTTC.

V and J are TRBV19 and TRBJ2-1; 8 bases agree with TRBD1. This CDR3 contains 15 residues. Losses at the gene ends were 10 bases for V and 7 bases for J; bases not matched to a gene: 15. Per the germline V gene, CDR1 is LNHDA and CDR2 is SQIVND (reference sequence). The CDR3 bases are TGTGCCACGGCCCGTAGGCAGGGGGCGCGGAATGAGCAGTTCTTC. Its translation is CATARRQGARNEQFF.

The rearrangement uses TRBV19 and TRBJ2-3, with 9 bases aligning to TRBD2. The CDR3 has 16 amino acids. Losses at the gene ends were 7 bases for V and 5 bases for J; bases not matched to a gene: 13. Per the germline V gene, CDR1 is LNHDA and CDR2 is SQIVND (reference sequence). The DNA for the CDR3 is TGTGCCAGTAAGGATGCTAGCGGGGCCCTGGTAGATACGCAGTATTTT. Translation gives CASKDASGALVDTQYF.

V usage is TRBV7-2 and J usage is TRBJ1-6; D is perhaps TRBD1 (5 bases). Germline CDR1 is SGHTA and CDR2 is FQGNSA. The V end was cut by 7 bases, the J end by 7 bases, with 11 bases between. The CDR3 extends over 13 amino acids. The CDR3 is CASTAGLNSPLHF. The DNA for the CDR3 is TGTGCCAGCACCGCAGGGTTAAATTCACCCCTCCACTTT.

V and J are TRBV7-2 and TRBJ2-1, with D hard to call. CDR3 size: 13 residues. V was clipped by 3 bases and J by 0 bases, with 3 bases between them. CDR1 and CDR2 from the germline V gene are SGHTA and FQGNSA. CDR3 residues: CASSLSSYNEQFF. The CDR3 DNA sequence: TGTGCCAGCAGCTTGAGCTCCTACAATGAGCAGTTCTTC.

This clone came up once. V gene TRBV28 combines with J gene TRBJ2-7; the match to TRBD2 covers 7 bases. The CDR3 is 14 residues long. The V gene's germline CDR1 is MDHEN and CDR2 SYDVKM. The junction had 5 bases not matched to a gene; V was cut back by 3 bases and J by 3 bases. CDR3 in amino acids: CASSLPGGVYEQYF. The CDR3 nucleotides read TGTGCCAGCAGTTTGCCGGGGGGAGTCTACGAGCAGTACTTC.

This clone was counted once. The chain uses TRBV5-5 and TRBJ1-5; D is ambiguous. Germline CDR1 SGHKS, CDR2 YYEKEE (reference sequence). The CDR3 has 13 amino acids. Trimming cost V 4 bases and J 4 bases, with 9 bases left between them. For the CDR3, the DNA is TGTGCCAGCAGCATGGAGCGGAATCAGCCCCAGCATTTT. Encoded protein: CASSMERNQPQHF.

The rearrangement uses TRBV6-5 and TRBJ2-2, with TRBD1 matching over 9 bases. Per germline, CDR1 MNHEY and CDR2 SVGAGI. The V segment lost 6 bases and the J segment 3 bases; nucleotides outside the gene matches: 5. The CDR3 contains 15 residues. The CDR3: CASRGQGLDTGELFF. CDR3 nucleotides: TGTGCCAGCAGGGGACAGGGTCTGGACACCGGGGAGCTGTTTTTT.

This clone was detected only once. The rearrangement uses TRBV3-1 (or the pseudogene TRBV3-2) and TRBJ2-3, with D tentatively TRBD2 (5 bases). CDR1 and CDR2 from the germline V gene are LGHDT and YNNKEL (reference sequence). V dropped 1 base and J dropped 12 bases, with 11 bases sitting between them. This CDR3 contains 12 residues. The CDR3 loop reads CASSQGSASQYF. The CDR3 DNA reads as TGTGCCAGCAGCCAAGGGTCGGCTAGCCAGTATTTT.

As DNA, the CDR3 is TGTGCCAGCAGTCCCAAAAGAGGACAGGGGAGGGCAGATACGCAGTATTTT. It codes for CASSPKRGQGRADTQYF. V gene TRBV6-6 combines with J gene TRBJ2-3, with 9 bases lining up with TRBD1. The CDR3 covers 17 residues. CDR1 is MNHNY and CDR2 is SVGAGI in the germline V gene (reference sequence). V lost 5 bases, J lost 4 bases, and 13 bases stayed unmatched.

This chain uses TRBV5-6 with TRBJ2-1; 8 nucleotides line up with TRBD1. The J segment lost 9 bases and the V segment lost 5 bases, leaving 16 bases of the junction unmatched. The CDR3 is 16 amino acids. The germline V gene has CDR1 SGHDT and CDR2 YYEEEE. The CDR3 loop reads CASSATGTGPPGEQFF. The CDR3 nucleotides read TGTGCCAGCAGTGCAACCGGGACAGGTCCCCCAGGTGAGCAGTTCTTC.

The chain carries TRBV30 and TRBJ2-3, with 8 positions matching TRBD2. The V gene's germline CDR1 is GTSNPN and CDR2 SVGIG (reference sequence). This CDR3 is built from 15 residues. V trimming: 0 bases; J trimming: 1 base; junction bases outside the gene matches: 3. CDR3: CAWSVPGGGTDTQYF. For the CDR3, the DNA is TGTGCCTGGAGTGTACCGGGGGGGGGCACAGATACGCAGTATTTT.

The J gene is TRBJ2-2, the V gene TRBV7-3, with TRBD2 identical over 14 bases. This CDR3 spans 16 amino acids. Germline CDR1 reads SGHTA; CDR2 reads FQGTGA. Germline trimming cut 5 bases from V and 5 bases from J; bases unmatched to any gene: 4. The CDR3: CASSPGLAGVTGELFF. The DNA of the CDR3 is TGTGCCAGCAGCCCGGGACTAGCGGGAGTTACCGGGGAGCTGTTTTTT.